This T cell receptor (beta chain) is drawn from a study of T cells expressing NK-cell markers. Study-wide background: One of eight sequenced donors was HCMV-seronegative; the other seven were seropositive.

On this clonotype itself: Its antigen is not known.

Germline V gene data show CDR1 as GTSNPN and CDR2 as SVGIG (reference sequence). The length of the CDR3 is 12 residues. TCRdb re-called the 5' RACE reads and shows each CDR3 protein once, DNA omitted. Its listing shows about 150,000 distinct CDR3 sequences. Overall study results and limits: A few of the donors also had these clonotypes leading their CD3+CD56-NKG2C+ fraction. More than 5 donors showed dominant NKG2C+ clonotypes comprising roughly 1.0-7.5% of their CD8+ T cells.

Sequenced input: blood T cells: a sorted CD56 or NKG2C T cell subset, CD4+ or CD8+ T cells, or bulk PBMC T cells (not recorded which). This chain links TRBV30 with TRBJ1-2; TCRdb's D call of TRBD1 is untestable without DNA. This receptor was obtained from a woman aged 45 to 65 in good health. CDR3 region: CANTGGDYGYTF.